This record concerns one T cell receptor beta chain sequence. The source of the sample is a study of T cell changes during pregnancy in multiple sclerosis. This CDR3 spans 17 amino acids. Germline V gene lookup returns CDR1 LNHDA and CDR2 SQIVND (reference sequence). Unmatched junction bases numbered 12, after V lost 6 bases and J lost 2 bases. Repertoires were generated with immunoSEQ multiplex PCR, while TCRdb's copy carries only in-frame clones and drops some. This sample has roughly 72,000 clones; approximately 88% occur once, and the top ten carry over 0.8%. The sequence derives from a female donor in good health, enrolled as a control in a pregnancy study. Sequencing was performed on peripheral blood, taken in the first trimester of pregnancy. J is TRBJ2-1 and V is TRBV19; 8 bases fit TRBD2. The CDR3 nucleotides read TGTGCCAGTAGACCCCCTCTGGGGCGGGGGGCCTACAATGAGCAGTTCTTC. It translates to CASRPPLGRGAYNEQFF.